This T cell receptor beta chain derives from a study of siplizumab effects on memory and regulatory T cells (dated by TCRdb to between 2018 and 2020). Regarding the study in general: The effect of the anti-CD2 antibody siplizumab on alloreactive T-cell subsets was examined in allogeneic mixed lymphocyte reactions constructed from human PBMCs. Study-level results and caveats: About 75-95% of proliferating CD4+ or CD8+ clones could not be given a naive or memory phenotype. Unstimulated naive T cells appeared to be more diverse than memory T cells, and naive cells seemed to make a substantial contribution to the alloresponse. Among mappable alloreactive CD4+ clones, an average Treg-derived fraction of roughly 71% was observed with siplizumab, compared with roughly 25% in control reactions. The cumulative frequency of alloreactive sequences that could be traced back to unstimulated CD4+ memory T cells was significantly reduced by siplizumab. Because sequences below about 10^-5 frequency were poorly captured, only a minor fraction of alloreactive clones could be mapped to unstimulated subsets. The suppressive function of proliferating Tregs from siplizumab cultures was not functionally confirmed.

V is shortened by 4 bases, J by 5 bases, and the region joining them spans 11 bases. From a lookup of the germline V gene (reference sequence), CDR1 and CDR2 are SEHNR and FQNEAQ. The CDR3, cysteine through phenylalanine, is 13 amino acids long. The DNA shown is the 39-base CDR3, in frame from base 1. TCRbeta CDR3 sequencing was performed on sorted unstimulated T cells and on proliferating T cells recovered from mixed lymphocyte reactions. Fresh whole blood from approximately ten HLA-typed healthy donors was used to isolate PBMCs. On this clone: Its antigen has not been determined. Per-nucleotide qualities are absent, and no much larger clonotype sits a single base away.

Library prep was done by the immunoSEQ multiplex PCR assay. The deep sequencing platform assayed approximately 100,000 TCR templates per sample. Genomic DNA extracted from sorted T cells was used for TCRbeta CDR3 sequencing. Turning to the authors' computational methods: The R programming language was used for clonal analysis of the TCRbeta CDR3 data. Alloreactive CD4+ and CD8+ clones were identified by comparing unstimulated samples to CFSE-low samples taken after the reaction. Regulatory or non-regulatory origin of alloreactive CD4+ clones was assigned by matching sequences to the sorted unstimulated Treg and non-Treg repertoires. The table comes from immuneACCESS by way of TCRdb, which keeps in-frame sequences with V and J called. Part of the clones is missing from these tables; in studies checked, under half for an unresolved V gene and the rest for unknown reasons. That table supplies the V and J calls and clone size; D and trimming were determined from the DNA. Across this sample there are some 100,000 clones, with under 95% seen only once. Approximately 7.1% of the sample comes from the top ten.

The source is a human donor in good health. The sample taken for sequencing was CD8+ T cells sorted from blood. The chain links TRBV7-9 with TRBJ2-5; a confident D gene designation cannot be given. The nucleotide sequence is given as TGTGCCAGCAGCTCCTCCCCAGACGAGACCCAGTACTTC. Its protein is CASSSSPDETQYF.